This TCR beta chain originates from a study of blood T cells in healthy people across ages. Broader study findings: Per million T cells, TCR beta diversity dropped about linearly as age rose. Diversity was higher, and naive CD4+ cells more numerous, in long-lived donors than in aged donors.

Details on this clonotype: Its antigen is undetermined. This may stem from a read error, because a much larger clone lies one nucleotide away.

Per germline, CDR1 DFQATT and CDR2 SNEGSKA (reference sequence). There are 13 residues in the CDR3. With a J-beta primer mix and a sample-barcoded 5' primer, a second PCR ran about 6 to 11 cycles. Each CDR3 protein gets one entry after TCRdb re-called the 5' RACE reads with MiXCR. The table has over 500,000 distinct CDR3 sequences, 45% to 60% seen once. Those donating, healthy Caucasian individuals from Russia, were aged roughly 6 to 95. Every sample had a minimum of 6.5 million PBMCs isolated. Sequencing used blood. The sequence came from a woman aged 80 or older in good health. This chain uses TRBV20-1 with TRBJ2-5; a weak D match, TRBD1 (6 bases). Judging by the DNA end, TRBJ2-1 fits better; the J call may be wrong. Written as DNA, the CDR3 is TGCAGTGCTCGACAGGTGACCCAAGAGACCCAGTTCTTC. Translating gives CSARQVTQETQFF.